This T cell receptor beta chain comes out of a study of shared clonotypes between healthy human individuals. Whole-study findings and limits: Compared with clonotypes that all four donors shared, non-shared clonotypes had lower generation probabilities. Only a few donors were included, so the genetic and exposure-history diversity represented was limited.

Genomic DNA of each subset was evenly split across several immunoSEQ plates. Measured with immunoSEQ multiplex PCR; TCRdb has only the in-frame clones, and not every one. The sample has roughly 2.1 million clones; about 93% are singletons. Naive CD8 cells comprised CD45RO-negative, CCR7-positively selected cells, excluding terminally differentiated effector memory CD45RA+ cells. Healthy adults negative for HIV, lacking recent acute infections or vaccinations, served as donors. Trimming removed 6 bases at V and 2 bases at J, with 8 bases between. The V gene's germline CDR1 is MNHEY and CDR2 SVGAGI. The CDR3 has 12 residues. For this clone: Its antigen is as yet unknown.

The clonotype originates from a man in his late teens or twenties in good health. Some clones in this sample may be carry-over from other donors' samples. This chain links TRBV6-5 with TRBJ2-7; D remains ambiguous. The sample taken for sequencing was naive CD8+ T cells from PBMCs. CDR3 residues: CASRSVTYEQYF. CDR3 DNA sequence: TGTGCCAGCAGGTCGGTGACCTACGAGCAGTACTTC.